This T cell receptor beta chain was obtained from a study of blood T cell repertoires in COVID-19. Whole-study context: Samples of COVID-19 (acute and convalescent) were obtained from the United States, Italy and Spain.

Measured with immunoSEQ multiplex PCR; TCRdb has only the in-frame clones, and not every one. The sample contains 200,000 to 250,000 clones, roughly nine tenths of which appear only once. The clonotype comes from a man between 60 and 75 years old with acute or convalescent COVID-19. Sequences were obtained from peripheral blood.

CDR3 bases: TGTGCCAGCAGCTTAGTTAGCGGGTCCAGCACAGATACGCAGTATTTT. Its translation is CASSLVSGSSTDTQYF. The J gene is TRBJ2-3, the V gene TRBV7-9; 7 positions agree with TRBD2. V was clipped by 1 base and J by 0 bases; unmatched bases: 4. The CDR3 contains 16 residues. CDR1 and CDR2 from the germline V gene are SEHNR and FQNEAQ (reference sequence).